This T cell receptor (beta chain) derives from a study of response to subunit inactivated influenza vaccine. With regard to this clonotype: Its matching antigen is unknown.

Looked up from germline, CDR1 is DFQATT and CDR2 is SNEGSKA (reference sequence). The CDR3 has 14 amino acids. With 6 bases clipped from V and 5 bases from J, the junction kept 8 bases outside the gene matches. TCRdb re-called the RT-PCR reads with MiXCR, one entry per CDR3 protein. The table has some 600,000 distinct CDR3 sequences, about 14% seen once. Study results and limitations: Researchers suggested that each seasonal influenza vaccination recruits few new T cells.

This chain joins TRBV20-1 and TRBJ2-1, with TRBD2 matching over 9 bases. Here the sequenced sample was PBMCs from blood, taken 14 days before vaccination. This TCR was sampled from a man between 50 and 59 years old who received an inactivated influenza vaccine. CDR3 residues: CSATRLAANNEQFF. As DNA, the CDR3 is TGCAGTGCCACCAGACTAGCGGCCAACAATGAGCAGTTCTTC.